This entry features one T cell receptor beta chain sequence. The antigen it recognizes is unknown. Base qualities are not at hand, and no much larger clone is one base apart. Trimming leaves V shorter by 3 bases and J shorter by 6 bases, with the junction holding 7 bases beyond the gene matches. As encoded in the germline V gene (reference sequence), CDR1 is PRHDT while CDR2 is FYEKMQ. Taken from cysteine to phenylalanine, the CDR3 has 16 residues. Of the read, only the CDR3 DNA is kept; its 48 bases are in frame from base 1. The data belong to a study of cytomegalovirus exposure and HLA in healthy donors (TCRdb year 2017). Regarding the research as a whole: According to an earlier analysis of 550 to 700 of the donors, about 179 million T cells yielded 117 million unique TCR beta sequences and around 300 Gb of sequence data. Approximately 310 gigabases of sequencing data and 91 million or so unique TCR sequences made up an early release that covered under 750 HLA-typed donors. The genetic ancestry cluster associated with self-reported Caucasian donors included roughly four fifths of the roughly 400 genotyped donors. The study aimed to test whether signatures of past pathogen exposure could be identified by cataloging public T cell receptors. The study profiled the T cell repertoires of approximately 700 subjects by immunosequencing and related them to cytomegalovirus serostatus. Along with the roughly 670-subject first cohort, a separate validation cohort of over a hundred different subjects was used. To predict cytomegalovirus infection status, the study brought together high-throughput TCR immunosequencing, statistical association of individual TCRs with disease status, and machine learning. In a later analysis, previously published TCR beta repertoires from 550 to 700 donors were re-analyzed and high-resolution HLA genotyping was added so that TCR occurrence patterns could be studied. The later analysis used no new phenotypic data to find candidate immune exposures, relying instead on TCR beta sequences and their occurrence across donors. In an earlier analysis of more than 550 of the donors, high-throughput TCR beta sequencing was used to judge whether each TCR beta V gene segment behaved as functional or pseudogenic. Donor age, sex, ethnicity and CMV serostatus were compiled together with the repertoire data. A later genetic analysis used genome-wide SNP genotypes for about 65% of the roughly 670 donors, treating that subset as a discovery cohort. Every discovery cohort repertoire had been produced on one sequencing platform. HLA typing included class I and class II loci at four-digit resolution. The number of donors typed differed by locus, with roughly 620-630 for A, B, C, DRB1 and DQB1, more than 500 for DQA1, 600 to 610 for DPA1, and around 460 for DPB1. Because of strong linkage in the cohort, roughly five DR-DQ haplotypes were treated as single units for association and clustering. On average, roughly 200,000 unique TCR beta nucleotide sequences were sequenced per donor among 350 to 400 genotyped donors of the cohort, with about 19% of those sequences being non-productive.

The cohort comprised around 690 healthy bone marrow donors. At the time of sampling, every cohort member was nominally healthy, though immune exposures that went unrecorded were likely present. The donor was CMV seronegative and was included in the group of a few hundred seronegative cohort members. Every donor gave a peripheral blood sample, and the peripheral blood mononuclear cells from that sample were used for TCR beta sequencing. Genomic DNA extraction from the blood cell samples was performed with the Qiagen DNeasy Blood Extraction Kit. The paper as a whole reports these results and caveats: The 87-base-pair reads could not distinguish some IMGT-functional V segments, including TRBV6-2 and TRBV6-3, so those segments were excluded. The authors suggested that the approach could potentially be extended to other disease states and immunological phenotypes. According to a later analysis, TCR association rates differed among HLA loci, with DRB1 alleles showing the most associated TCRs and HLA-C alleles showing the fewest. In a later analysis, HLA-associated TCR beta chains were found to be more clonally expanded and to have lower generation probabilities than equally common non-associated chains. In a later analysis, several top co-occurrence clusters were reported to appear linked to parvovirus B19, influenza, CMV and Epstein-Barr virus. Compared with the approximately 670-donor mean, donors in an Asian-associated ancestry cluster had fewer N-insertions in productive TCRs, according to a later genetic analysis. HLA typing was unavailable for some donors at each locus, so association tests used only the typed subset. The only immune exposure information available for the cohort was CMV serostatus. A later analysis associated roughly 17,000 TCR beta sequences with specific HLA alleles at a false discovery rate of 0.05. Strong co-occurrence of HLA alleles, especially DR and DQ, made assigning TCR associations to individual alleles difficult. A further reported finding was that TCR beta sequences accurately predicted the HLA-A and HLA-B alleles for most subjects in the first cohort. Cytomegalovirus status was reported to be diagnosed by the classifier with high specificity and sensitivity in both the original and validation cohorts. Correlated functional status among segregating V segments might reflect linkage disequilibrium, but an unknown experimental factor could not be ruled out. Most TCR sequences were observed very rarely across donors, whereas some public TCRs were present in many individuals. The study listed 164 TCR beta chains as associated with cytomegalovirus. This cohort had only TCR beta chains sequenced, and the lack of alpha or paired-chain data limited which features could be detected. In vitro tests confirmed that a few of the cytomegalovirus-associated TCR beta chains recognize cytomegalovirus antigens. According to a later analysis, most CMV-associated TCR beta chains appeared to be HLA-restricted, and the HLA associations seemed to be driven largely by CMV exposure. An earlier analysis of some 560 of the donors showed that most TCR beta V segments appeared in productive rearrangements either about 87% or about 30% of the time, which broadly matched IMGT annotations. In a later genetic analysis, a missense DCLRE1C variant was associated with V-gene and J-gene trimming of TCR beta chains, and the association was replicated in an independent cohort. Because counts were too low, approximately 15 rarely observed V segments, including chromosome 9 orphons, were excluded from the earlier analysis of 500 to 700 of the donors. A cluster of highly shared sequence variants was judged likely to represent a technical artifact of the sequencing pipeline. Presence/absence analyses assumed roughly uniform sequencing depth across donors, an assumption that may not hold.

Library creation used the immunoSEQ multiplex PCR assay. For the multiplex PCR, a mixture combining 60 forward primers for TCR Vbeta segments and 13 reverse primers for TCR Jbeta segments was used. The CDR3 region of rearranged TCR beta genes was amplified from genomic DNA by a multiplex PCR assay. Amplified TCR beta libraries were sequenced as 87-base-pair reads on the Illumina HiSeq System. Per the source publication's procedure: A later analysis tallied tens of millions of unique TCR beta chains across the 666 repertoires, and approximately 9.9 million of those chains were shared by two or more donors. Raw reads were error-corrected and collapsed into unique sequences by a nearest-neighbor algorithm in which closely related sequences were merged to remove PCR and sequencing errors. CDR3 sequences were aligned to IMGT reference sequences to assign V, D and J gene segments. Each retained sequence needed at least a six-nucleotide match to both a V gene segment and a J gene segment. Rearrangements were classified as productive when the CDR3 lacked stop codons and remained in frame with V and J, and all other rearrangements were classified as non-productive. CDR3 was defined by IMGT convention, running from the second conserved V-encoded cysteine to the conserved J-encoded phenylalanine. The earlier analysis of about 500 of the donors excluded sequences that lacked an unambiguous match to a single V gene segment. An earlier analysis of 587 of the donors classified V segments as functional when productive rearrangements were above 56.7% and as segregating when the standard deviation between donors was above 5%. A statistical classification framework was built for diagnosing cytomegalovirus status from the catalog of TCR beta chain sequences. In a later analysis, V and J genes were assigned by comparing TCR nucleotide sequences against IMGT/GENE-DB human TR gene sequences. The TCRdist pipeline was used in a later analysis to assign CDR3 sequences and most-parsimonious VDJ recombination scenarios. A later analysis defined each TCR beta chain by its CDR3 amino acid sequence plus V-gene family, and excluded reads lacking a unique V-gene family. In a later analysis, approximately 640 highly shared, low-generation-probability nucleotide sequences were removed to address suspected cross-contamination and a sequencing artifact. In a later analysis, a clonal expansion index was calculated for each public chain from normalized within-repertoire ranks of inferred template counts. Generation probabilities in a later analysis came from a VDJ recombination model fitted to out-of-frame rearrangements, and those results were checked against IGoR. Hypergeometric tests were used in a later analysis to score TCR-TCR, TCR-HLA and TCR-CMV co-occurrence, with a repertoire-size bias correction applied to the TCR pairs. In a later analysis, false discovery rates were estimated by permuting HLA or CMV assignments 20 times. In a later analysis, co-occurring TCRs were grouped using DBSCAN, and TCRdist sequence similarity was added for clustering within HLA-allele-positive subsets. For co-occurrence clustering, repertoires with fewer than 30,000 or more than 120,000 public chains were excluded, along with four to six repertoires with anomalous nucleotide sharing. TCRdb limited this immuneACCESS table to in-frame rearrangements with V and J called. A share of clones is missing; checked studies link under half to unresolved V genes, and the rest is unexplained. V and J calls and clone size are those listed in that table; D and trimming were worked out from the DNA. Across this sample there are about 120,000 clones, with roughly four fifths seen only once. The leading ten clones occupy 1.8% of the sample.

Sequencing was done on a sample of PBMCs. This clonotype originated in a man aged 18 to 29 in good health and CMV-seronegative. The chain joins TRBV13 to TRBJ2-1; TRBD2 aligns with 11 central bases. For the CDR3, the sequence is CASSLLAGGVGNEQFF. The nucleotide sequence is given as TGTGCCAGCAGCTTGCTAGCGGGGGGCGTCGGCAATGAGCAGTTCTTC.